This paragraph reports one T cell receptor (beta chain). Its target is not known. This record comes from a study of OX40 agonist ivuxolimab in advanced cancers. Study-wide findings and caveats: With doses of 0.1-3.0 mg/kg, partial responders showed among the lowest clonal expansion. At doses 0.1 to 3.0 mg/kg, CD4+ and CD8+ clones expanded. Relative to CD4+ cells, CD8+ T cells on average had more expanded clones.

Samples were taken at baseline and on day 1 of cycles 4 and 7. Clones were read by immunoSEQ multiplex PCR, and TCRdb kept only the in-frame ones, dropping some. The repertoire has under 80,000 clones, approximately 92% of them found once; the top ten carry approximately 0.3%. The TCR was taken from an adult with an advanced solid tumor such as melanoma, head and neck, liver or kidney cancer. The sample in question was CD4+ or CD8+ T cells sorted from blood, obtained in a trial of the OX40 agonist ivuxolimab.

The CDR3 is CASSLGRFIGETQYF. The CDR3 DNA sequence: TGTGCCAGCAGCCTCGGACGGTTCATCGGAGAGACCCAGTACTTC. The J gene is TRBJ2-5, the V gene TRBV7-3; D remains ambiguous. The CDR3 extends over 15 amino acids. CDR1 and CDR2 from the germline V gene are SGHTA and FQGTGA. V lost 5 bases and J lost 4, with 17 bases in between.